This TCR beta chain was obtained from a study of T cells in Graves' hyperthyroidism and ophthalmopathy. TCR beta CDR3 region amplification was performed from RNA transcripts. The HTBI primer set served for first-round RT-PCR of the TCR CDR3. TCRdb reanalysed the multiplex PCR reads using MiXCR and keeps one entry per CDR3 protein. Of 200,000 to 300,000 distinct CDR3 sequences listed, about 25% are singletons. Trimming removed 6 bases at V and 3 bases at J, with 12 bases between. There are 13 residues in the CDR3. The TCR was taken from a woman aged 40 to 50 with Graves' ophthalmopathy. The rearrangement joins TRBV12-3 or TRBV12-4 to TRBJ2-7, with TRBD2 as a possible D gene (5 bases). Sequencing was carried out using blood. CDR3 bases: TGTGCCAGCAGCGTTATACGGGGCTACGAGCAGTACTTC. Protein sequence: CASSVIRGYEQYF.